Here is one T cell receptor (beta chain) with its context. Indicated time point: patch test 1, 2 weeks after DPC sensitization. Indicated treatment: therapeutic diphenylcyclopropenone sensitization with weekly scalp DPC. It was unfractionated whole blood from which total RNA was extracted. The data stem from a study of human T cells and chemical hapten exposure. As for the study in general: On around 2 cm by around 2 cm of upper inner arm skin, sensitization was performed with 2% DPC.

Germline V gives CDR1 SQVTM, CDR2 ANQGSEA. V was clipped by 6 bases and J by 6 bases; unmatched bases: 10. The CDR3 is 14 residues long. The library attached unique molecular identifiers to individual cDNA molecules. Per the original methods: With a range of roughly 23,224 to 690,600, the median per sample was roughly 97,000 TCRs. TCRdb re-called the RACE reads through MiXCR, storing one row per CDR3 protein. V and J calls and clone size were set by TCRdb, not the authors. Of nearly 80,000 distinct CDR3 sequences listed, 10% were seen once; the top ten hold more than 1.1%. The sample in question was whole blood, obtained in connection with sensitization to the hapten diphenylcyclopropenone (DPC). The V call is TRBV29-1, the J call TRBJ2-1; 8 nucleotides match TRBD2. The TCR originated in a woman aged 45-59 years with alopecia areata. Some clones in this sample may be carry-over from other donors' samples. The CDR3 loop is CSVMGPSGLNEQFF. CDR3 nucleotides: TGCAGCGTCATGGGCCCTAGCGGGCTCAATGAGCAGTTCTTC.